This TCR beta chain came from a study of chemoradiotherapy in HPV16-positive cancers. Libraries were prepared by immunoSEQ multiplex PCR; TCRdb keeps only in-frame clonotypes and omits some of them. The sample has just under 40,000 clones; 75% to 85% are singletons. The CDR3 is 15 amino acids. The V end was cut by 5 bases, the J end by 13 bases, with 26 bases between. Germline-derived CDR1 and CDR2 are MNHEY and SMNVEV (reference sequence). The sample was blood, taken from a patient who underwent chemoradiotherapy. This chain uses TRBV27 with TRBJ2-5, with a tentative D call TRBD2 (6 bases). This receptor was obtained from a human donor with HPV-associated anogenital cancer. The CDR3 region is CASSLSTRGWRSPYF. The CDR3, as DNA: TGTGCCAGCAGTCTCTCGACTAGAGGGTGGCGGTCCCCGTACTTC.